Below, 16 T cell receptor beta chains from the same sample are listed, as sequenced in a study of T cell changes during pregnancy in multiple sclerosis. Assay: immunoSEQ multiplex PCR; the TCRdb copy retains only in-frame clones and omits some. The sample holds approximately 31,000 clones, more than 85% seen once. Sequencing used CD4+ T cells from peripheral blood mononuclear cells, obtained in the second trimester of pregnancy. The receptors here all came from a female donor with multiple sclerosis, enrolled in a pregnancy study.

The chain employs TRBV9 and TRBJ2-7, with a possible D match to TRBD2 (5 bases). The CDR3 is 17 amino acids. Germline CDR1 and CDR2: SGDLS and YYNGEE. The V gene lost 0 bases and the J gene lost 3 bases, with 19 bases spanning the gap. In nucleotides, the CDR3 is TGTGCCAGCAGCGTAGAAGCATATGGGAGACGAAACTACGAGCAGTACTTC. It encodes CASSVEAYGRRNYEQYF.

This chain connects TRBV18 to TRBJ1-1; perhaps TRBD1 as D (6 bases). The CDR3 spans 12 residues. From germline, CDR1 is KGHSH and CDR2 LQKENI. V lost 6 bases, J lost 11 bases, and 16 bases lay in between. The CDR3 is CASSPQGLDAFF. The DNA for the CDR3 is TGTGCCAGCTCCCCCCAGGGGCTAGATGCTTTCTTT.

The chain has TRBV11-3 and TRBJ2-1, with D possibly being TRBD2 (8 bases). The CDR3 has 16 amino acids. V was clipped by 3 bases and J by 1 base, with 13 bases between them. Germline-derived CDR1 and CDR2 are SGHNT and YENEEA. CDR3: CASSLGQRESYNEQFF. DNA for the CDR3: TGTGCCAGCAGCTTGGGACAGCGGGAGTCCTACAATGAGCAGTTCTTC.

The chain joins TRBV29-1 to TRBJ2-5; 10 nucleotides match TRBD1. Germline trimming cut 5 bases from V and 8 bases from J; bases unmatched to any gene: 11. Germline values: CDR1 SQVTM, CDR2 ANQGSEA. This CDR3 contains 14 residues. CDR3 sequence (DNA): TGCAGCGTTTCCGGCGGGACAGGGGAACGAACCCAGTACTTC. It translates to CSVSGGTGERTQYF.

The CDR3 loop reads CASSDRGSSYNEQFF. For the CDR3, the DNA is TGCGCCAGCAGTGATCGGGGGAGCTCCTACAATGAGCAGTTCTTC. This chain uses TRBV10-1 with TRBJ2-1; tentative D call: TRBD2 (6 bases). Germline loops: CDR1 WNHNN, CDR2 SYGVQD (reference sequence). With 3 bases removed from V and 0 bases from J, the gap between germline ends came to 9 bases. The CDR3 runs 15 residues.

V gene TRBV6-5 combines with J gene TRBJ1-2; 8 nucleotides match TRBD1. V was clipped by 5 bases and J by 0 bases; unmatched bases: 2. The CDR3 covers 14 residues. CDR1 is MNHEY, CDR2 SVGAGI, per germline. The CDR3 bases are TGTGCCAGCAGTCGGGACAGGTCTAACTATGGCTACACCTTC. Translated, it gives CASSRDRSNYGYTF.

The rearrangement uses TRBV27 and TRBJ1-1, with unresolved D. Germline V gene sequence: CDR1 MNHEY, CDR2 SMNVEV (reference sequence). Trimming took 2 bases from V and 1 from J, leaving 5 bases between them. The CDR3 spans 13 residues. CDR3 nucleotide sequence: TGTGCCAGCAGTTTAAGAGAGAACACTGAAGCTTTCTTT. It codes for CASSLRENTEAFF.

The chain has TRBV19 and TRBJ1-5; TRBD1 aligns across 8 bases. Per germline, CDR1 LNHDA and CDR2 SQIVND (reference sequence). This CDR3 has 16 residues. Trimming at V came to 3 bases and at J to 4 bases, leaving 8 bases not matched to a gene. CDR3 DNA sequence: TGTGCCAGTAGTATTAGCCAGGGGGCTTGGAATCAGCCCCAGCATTTT. It yields the protein CASSISQGAWNQPQHF.

The chain links TRBV28 to TRBJ2-7, with TRBD2 as a possible D gene (5 bases). Between the trimmed V and J ends, which lost 6 bases and 2 bases, there was a span of 8 bases. Germline assignment: CDR1 MDHEN and CDR2 SYDVKM. The CDR3 runs 12 residues. The CDR3 reads CASRDLAYEQYF. In nucleotides, the CDR3 is TGTGCCAGCAGGGACTTAGCCTACGAGCAGTACTTC.

The CDR3, as DNA: TGCGCCAGCAGCTCAACGGGACAGAGCTCCTACGAGCAGTACTTC. This codes for CASSSTGQSSYEQYF. The chain recombines TRBV5-1 with TRBJ2-7; 7 bases are a match to TRBD1. The CDR3 is 15 residues long. J gave up 0 bases and V 3 bases, and 6 bases lay outside the gene matches. The V gene's germline CDR1 is SGHRS and CDR2 YFSETQ.

This clone is a singleton in its sample. The rearrangement uses TRBV5-4 and TRBJ2-5; possibly TRBD1 for D (5 bases). This CDR3 is built from 15 residues. CDR1 is SGHNT, CDR2 YYREEE, per germline (reference sequence). V was cut by 5 bases and J by 2 bases, with 16 bases left in between. CDR3 coding DNA: TGTGCCAGCAGAAGTCCTAGTGCAGGGCAAGAGACCCAGTACTTC. Its translation: CASRSPSAGQETQYF. Full variable domain (remainder filled in from reference TRBV5-4 and TRBJ2-5): ETGVTQSPTHLIKTRGQQVTLRCSSQSGHNTVSWYQQALGQGPQFIFQYYREEENGRGNFPPRFSGLQFPNYSSELNVNALELDDSALYLCASRSPSAGQETQYFGPGTRLLVL.

The V gene is TRBV23-1, the J gene TRBJ2-1; 10 nucleotides line up with TRBD1. Being an ORF, TRBV23-1 has a function that is uncertain. V shed 3 bases and J 6 bases; nucleotides not matched to a gene: 5. The CDR3 contains 15 residues. The chain's CDR3 is CASSHEGDRGNEQFF. The CDR3 DNA reads TGCGCCAGCAGTCATGAAGGGGACAGGGGCAATGAGCAGTTCTTC.

The CDR3 DNA sequence: TGTGCCAGCAGTCCCCAGGGGTCGAACACTGAAGCTTTCTTT. Its protein is CASSPQGSNTEAFF. The chain uses TRBV28 and TRBJ1-1; tentatively, D is TRBD1 (6 bases). With 5 bases removed from V and 1 base from J, the gap between germline ends came to 11 bases. This CDR3 spans 14 amino acids. Germline V gives CDR1 MDHEN, CDR2 SYDVKM.

The chain carries TRBV27 and TRBJ1-2; perhaps TRBD1 as D (5 bases). Germline-derived CDR1 and CDR2 are MNHEY and SMNVEV (reference sequence). The V and J ends lost 6 bases and 2 bases respectively, with 10 bases between them. The CDR3 is 13 residues long. The CDR3 DNA follows: TGTGCCAGCAGAACGGGGGGAAACTATGGCTACACCTTC. Translation gives CASRTGGNYGYTF.

The V call is TRBV1, the J call TRBJ2-2; TRBD2 is taken as the D call from the table, unchecked against the DNA. TRBV1 is a pseudogene. This CDR3 contains 13 residues. The CDR3 reads CTSRERGTEELFF. The CDR3 DNA reads as TGCACCTCCCGGGAGCGAGGCACCGAGGAGCTGTTTTTT.

The chain couples TRBV19 to TRBJ2-1; 12 bases are shared with TRBD2. V gave up 9 bases and J gave up 2 bases; unmatched junction bases: 8. CDR1 is LNHDA, CDR2 SQIVND, per germline (reference sequence). CDR3 length: 16 amino acids. For the CDR3, the DNA is TGTGCCAGCGCCCGACTAGCGGGAGACCCCTACAATGAGCAGTTCTTC. This gives the protein CASARLAGDPYNEQFF.